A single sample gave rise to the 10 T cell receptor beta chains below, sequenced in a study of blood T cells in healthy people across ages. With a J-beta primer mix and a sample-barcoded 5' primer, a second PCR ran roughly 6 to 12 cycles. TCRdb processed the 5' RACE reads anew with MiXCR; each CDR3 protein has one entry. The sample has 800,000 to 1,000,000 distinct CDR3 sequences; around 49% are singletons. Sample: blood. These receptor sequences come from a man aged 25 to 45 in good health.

CDR3 residues: CASSLEAGYQPQHF. CDR3 nucleotides: TGTGCCAGCAGCTTAGAGGCGGGTTATCAGCCCCAGCATTTT. V is TRBV7-2 and J is TRBJ1-5; D ambiguous. The V gene's germline CDR1 is SGHTA and CDR2 FQGNSA. This CDR3 spans 14 amino acids. Between the trimmed V and J ends, which lost 1 base and 5 bases, there was a span of 9 bases.

The CDR3 loop is CSGTGRDPSYEQYF. The DNA for the CDR3 is TGCAGCGGGACCGGGAGGGACCCCTCCTACGAGCAGTACTTC. The rearrangement uses TRBV29-1 and TRBJ2-7, with 8 bases aligning to TRBD2. The germline V gene has CDR1 SQVTM and CDR2 ANQGSEA. The junction had 8 bases not matched to a gene; V was cut back by 7 bases and J by 0 bases. This CDR3 has 14 residues.

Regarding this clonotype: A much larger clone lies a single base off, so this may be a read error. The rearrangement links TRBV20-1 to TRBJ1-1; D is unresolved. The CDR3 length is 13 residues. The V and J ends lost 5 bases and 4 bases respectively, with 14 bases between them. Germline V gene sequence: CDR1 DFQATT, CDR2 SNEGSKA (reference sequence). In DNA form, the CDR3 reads TGCAGTGCTCCAACGTCCTGGAGCACTGAAGCTTTCTTT. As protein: CSAPTSWSTEAFF.

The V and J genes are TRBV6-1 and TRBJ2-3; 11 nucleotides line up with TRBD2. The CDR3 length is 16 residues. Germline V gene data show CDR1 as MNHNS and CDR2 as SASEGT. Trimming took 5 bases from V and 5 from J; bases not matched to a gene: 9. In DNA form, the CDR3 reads TGTGCCAGCAGTTCCACTAGCGGGGGTTTTAAAGATACGCAGTATTTT. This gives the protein CASSSTSGGFKDTQYF.

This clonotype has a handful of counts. The CDR3 region has the DNA TGTGCCAGCAGCTTATTTGGGGGATGGAGGAGCGGGGGCAGCACAGATACGCAGTATTTT. This codes for CASSLFGGWRSGGSTDTQYF. This chain uses TRBV7-9 with TRBJ2-3; 8 bases agree with TRBD2. J gave up 0 bases and V 2 bases, and 16 bases lay outside the gene matches. Per germline, CDR1 SEHNR and CDR2 FQNEAQ (reference sequence). The CDR3 extends over 20 amino acids. Supplemented by reference TRBV7-9 and TRBJ2-3, the full variable domain reads DTGVSQNPRHKITKRGQNVTFRCDPISEHNRLYWYRQTLGQGPEFLTYFQNEAQLEKSRLLSDRFSAERPKGSFSTLEIQRTEQGDSAMYLCASSLFGGWRSGGSTDTQYFGPGTRLTVL.

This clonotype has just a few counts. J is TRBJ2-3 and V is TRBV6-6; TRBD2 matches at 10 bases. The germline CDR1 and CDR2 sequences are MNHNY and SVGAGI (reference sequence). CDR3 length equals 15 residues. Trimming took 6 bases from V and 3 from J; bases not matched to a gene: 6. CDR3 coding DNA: TGTGCCAGCAGGGGCACTAGCGGGGTAACAGATACGCAGTATTTT. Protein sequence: CASRGTSGVTDTQYF.

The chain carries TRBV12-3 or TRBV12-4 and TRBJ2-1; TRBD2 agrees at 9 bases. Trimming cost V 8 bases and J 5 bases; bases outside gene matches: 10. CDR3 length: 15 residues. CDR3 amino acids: CASGLTAGGDNEQFF. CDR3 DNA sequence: TGTGCCAGCGGACTGACGGCGGGAGGGGACAATGAGCAGTTCTTC.

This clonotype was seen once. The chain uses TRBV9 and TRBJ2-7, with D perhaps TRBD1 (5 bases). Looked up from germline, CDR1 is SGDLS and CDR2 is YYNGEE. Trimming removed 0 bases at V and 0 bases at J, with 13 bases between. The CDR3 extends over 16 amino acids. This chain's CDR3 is CASSVGIGASSYEQYF. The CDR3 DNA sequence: TGTGCCAGCAGCGTAGGCATAGGGGCGAGCTCCTACGAGCAGTACTTC.

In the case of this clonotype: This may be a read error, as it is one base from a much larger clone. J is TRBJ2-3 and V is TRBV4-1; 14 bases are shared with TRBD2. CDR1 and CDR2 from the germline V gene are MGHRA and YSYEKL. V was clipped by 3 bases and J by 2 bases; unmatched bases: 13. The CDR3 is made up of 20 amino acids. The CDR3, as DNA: TGCGCCAGCAGCCACTCAACGGGACTAGCGGGGGATCACGACACAGATACGCAGTATTTT. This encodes CASSHSTGLAGDHDTDTQYF.

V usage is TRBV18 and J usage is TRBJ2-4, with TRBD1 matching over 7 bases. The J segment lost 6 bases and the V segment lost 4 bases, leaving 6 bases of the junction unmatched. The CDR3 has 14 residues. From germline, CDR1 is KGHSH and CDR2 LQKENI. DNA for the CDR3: TGTGCCAGCTCACAAGACAGGGAGAGAAACATTCAGTACTTC. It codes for CASSQDRERNIQYF.